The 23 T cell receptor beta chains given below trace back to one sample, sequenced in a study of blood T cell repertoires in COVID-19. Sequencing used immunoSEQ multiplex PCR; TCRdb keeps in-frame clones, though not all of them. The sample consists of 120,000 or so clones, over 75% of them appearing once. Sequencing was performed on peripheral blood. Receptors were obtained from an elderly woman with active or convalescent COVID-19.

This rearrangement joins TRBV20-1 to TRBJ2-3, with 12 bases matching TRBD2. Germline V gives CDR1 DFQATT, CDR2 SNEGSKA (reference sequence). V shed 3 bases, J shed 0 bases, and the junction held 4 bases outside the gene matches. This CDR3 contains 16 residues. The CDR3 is CSASTSGRSSTDTQYF. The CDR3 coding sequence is TGCAGTGCTAGTACTAGCGGGAGGTCTAGCACAGATACGCAGTATTTT.

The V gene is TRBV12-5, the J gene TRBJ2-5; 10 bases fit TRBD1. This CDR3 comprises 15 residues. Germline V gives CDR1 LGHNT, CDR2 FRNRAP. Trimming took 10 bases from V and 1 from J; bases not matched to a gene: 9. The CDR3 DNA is TGTGCTACCGCCCGGGACAGGGGATTCCAAGAGACCCAGTACTTC. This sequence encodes CATARDRGFQETQYF.

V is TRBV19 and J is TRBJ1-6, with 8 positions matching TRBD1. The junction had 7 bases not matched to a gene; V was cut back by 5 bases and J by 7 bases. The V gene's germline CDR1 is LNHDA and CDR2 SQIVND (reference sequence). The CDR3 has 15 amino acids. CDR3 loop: CASSFATGGNSPLHF. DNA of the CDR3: TGTGCCAGTAGTTTCGCTACAGGGGGGAATTCACCCCTCCACTTT.

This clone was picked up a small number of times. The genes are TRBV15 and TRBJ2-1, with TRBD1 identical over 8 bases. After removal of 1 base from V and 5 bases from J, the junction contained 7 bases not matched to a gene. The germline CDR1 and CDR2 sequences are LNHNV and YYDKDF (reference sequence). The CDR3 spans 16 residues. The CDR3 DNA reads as TGTGCCACCAGCAGAGGCGACAGGGGAAGGGACAATGAGCAGTTCTTC. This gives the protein CATSRGDRGRDNEQFF.

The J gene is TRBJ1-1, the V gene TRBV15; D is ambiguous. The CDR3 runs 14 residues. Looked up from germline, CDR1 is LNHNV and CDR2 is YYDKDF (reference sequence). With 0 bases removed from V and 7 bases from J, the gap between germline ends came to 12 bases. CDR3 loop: CATSRDRSRGEAFF. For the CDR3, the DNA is TGTGCCACCAGCAGAGATCGGAGCCGCGGTGAAGCTTTCTTT.

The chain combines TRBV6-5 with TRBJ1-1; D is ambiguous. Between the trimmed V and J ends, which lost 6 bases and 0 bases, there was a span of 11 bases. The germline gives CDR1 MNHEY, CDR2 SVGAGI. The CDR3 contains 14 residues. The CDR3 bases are TGTGCCAGCAGGGGGAGGGATATGAACACTGAAGCTTTCTTT. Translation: CASRGRDMNTEAFF.

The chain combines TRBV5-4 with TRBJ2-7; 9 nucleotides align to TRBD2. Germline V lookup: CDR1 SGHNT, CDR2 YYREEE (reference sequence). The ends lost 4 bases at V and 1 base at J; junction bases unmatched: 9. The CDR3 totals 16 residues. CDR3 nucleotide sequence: TGTGCCAGCAGCCCCACTCGACTAGCGGAGTCCTACGAGCAGTACTTC. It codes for CASSPTRLAESYEQYF.

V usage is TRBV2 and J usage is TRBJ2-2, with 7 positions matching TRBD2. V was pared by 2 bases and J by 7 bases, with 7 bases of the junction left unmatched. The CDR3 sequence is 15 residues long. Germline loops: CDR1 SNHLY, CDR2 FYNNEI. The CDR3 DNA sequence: TGTGCCAGCAGTGAATTGTGGGGGAGGGGCGGGGAGCTGTTTTTT. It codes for CASSELWGRGGELFF.

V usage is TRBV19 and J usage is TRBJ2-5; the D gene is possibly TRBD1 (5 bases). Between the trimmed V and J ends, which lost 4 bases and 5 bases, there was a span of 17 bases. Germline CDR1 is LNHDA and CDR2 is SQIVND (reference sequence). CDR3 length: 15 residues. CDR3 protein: CASSKDPSGAETQYF. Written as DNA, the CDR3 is TGTGCCAGTAGTAAAGACCCTAGTGGGGCGGAGACCCAGTACTTC.

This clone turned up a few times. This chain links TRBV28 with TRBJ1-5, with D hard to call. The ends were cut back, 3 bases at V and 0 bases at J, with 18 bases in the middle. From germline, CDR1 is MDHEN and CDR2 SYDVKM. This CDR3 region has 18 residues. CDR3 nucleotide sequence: TGTGCCAGCAGTTTTCCCTCATCAGGTCGGGGTAGCAATCAGCCCCAGCATTTT. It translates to CASSFPSSGRGSNQPQHF. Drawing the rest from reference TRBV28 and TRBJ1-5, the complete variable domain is DVKVTQSSRYLVKRTGEKVFLECVQDMDHENMFWYRQDPGLGLRLIYFSYDVKMKEKGDIPEGYSVSREKKERFSLILESASTNQTSMYLCASSFPSSGRGSNQPQHFGDGTRLSIL.

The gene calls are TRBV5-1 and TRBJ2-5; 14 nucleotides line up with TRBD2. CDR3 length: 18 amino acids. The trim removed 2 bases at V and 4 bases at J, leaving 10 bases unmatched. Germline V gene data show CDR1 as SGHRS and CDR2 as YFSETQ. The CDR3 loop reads CASSFGTSGRRLGETQYF. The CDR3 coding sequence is TGCGCCAGCAGCTTCGGGACTAGCGGGAGAAGGTTAGGAGAGACCCAGTACTTC.

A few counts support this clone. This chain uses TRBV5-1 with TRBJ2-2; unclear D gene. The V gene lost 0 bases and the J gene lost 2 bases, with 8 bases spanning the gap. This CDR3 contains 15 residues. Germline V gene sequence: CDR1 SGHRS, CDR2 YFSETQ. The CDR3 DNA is TGCGCCAGCAGCTTGGTACCAGGAAACACCGGGGAGCTGTTTTTT. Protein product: CASSLVPGNTGELFF.

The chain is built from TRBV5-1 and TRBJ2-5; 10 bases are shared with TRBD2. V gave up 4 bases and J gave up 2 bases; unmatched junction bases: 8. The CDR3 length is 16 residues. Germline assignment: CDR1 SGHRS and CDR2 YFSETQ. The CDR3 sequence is CASSTSPLAGQETQYF. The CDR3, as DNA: TGCGCCAGCAGCACGTCCCCACTAGCGGGGCAAGAGACCCAGTACTTC. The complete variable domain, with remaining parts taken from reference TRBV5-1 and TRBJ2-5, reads KAGVTQTPRYLIKTRGQQVTLSCSPISGHRSVSWYQQTPGQGLQFLFEYFSETQRNKGNFPGRFSGRQFSNSRSEMNVSTLELGDSALYLCASSTSPLAGQETQYFGPGTRLLVL.

DNA for the CDR3: TGTGCCAGCAGCCAGCGGGTGGCGAGGGGTGAGCAGTTCTTC. Its translation is CASSQRVARGEQFF. V gene TRBV7-8 combines with J gene TRBJ2-1; D possibly corresponds to TRBD2 (6 bases). V was pared by 5 bases and J by 9 bases, with 17 bases between. This CDR3 has 14 amino acids. Looked up from germline, CDR1 is SGHVS and CDR2 is FQNEAQ. Drawing the rest from reference TRBV7-8 and TRBJ2-1, the complete variable domain is GAGVSQSPRYKVAKRGQDVALRCDPISGHVSLFWYQQALGQGPEFLTYFQNEAQLDKSGLPSDRFFAERPEGSVSTLKIQRTQQEDSAVYLCASSQRVARGEQFFGPGTRLTVL.

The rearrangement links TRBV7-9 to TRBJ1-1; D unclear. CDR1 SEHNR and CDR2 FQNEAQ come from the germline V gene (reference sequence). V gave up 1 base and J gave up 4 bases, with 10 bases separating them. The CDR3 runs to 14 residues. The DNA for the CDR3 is TGTGCCAGCAGCTTAGATCGGGTCTCCACTGAAGCTTTCTTT. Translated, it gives CASSLDRVSTEAFF. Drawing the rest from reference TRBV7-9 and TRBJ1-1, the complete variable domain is DTGVSQNPRHKITKRGQNVTFRCDPISEHNRLYWYRQTLGQGPEFLTYFQNEAQLEKSRLLSDRFSAERPKGSFSTLEIQRTEQGDSAMYLCASSLDRVSTEAFFGQGTRLTVV.

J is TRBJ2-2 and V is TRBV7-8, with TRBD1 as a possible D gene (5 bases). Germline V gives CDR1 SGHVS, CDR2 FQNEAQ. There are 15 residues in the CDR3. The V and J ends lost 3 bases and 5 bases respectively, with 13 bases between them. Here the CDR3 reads CASSLVRVETGELFF. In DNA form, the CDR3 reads TGTGCCAGCAGCTTGGTCAGGGTAGAGACCGGGGAGCTGTTTTTT.

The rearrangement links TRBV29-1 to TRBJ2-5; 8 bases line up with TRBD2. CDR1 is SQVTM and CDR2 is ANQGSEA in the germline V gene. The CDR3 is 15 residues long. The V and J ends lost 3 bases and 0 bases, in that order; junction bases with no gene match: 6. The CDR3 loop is CSVDYSGTYQETQYF. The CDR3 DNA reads TGCAGCGTTGATTATAGCGGGACTTACCAAGAGACCCAGTACTTC.

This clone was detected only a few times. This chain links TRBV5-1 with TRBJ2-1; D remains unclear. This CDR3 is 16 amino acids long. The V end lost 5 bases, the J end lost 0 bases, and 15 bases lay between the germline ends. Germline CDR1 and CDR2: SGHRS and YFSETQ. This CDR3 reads CASSSALPGSYNEQFF. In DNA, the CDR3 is TGCGCCAGCAGTTCTGCCCTCCCGGGCTCCTACAATGAGCAGTTCTTC.

The CDR3 DNA reads as TGTGCCAGCTCACCTACGGAGCTCTATGGCTACACCTTC. Its protein is CASSPTELYGYTF. The V gene is TRBV18, the J gene TRBJ1-2; the D is unclear. CDR3 length: 13 residues. In germline, CDR1 is KGHSH, CDR2 LQKENI. The germline V and J ends were trimmed by 3 bases and 4 bases, with 9 bases remaining between them.

The CDR3 here is CASSSGWREKLFF. The DNA for the CDR3 is TGTGCCAGCAGCTCAGGTTGGCGCGAAAAACTGTTTTTT. The chain combines TRBV5-8 with TRBJ1-4, with D unresolved. The V and J ends lost 3 bases and 8 bases respectively, with 11 bases between them. This CDR3 spans 13 amino acids. CDR1 is SGHTS and CDR2 is YDEGEE in the germline V gene.

The CDR3 region is CASSLPSGRGADTQYF. The CDR3 DNA reads as TGTGCCAGCAGTTTACCTAGCGGGAGGGGGGCAGATACGCAGTATTTT. V gene TRBV27 combines with J gene TRBJ2-3; 12 bases map to TRBD2. From germline, CDR1 is MNHEY and CDR2 SMNVEV (reference sequence). This CDR3 has 16 amino acids. V was clipped by 2 bases and J by 4 bases; unmatched bases: 4.

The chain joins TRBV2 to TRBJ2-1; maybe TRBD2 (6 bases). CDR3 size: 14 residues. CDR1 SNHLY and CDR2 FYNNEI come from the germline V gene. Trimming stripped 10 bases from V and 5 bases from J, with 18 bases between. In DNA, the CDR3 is TGTGCCAACCCGTCCGCGGGGTCAAACAATGAGCAGTTCTTC. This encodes CANPSAGSNNEQFF.

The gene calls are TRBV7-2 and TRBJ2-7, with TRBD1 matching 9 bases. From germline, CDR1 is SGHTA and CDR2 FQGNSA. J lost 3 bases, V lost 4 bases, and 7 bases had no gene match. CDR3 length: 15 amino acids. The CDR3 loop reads CASSSQSTGGYEQYF. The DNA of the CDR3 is TGTGCCAGCAGCTCTCAGTCGACAGGGGGCTACGAGCAGTACTTC.